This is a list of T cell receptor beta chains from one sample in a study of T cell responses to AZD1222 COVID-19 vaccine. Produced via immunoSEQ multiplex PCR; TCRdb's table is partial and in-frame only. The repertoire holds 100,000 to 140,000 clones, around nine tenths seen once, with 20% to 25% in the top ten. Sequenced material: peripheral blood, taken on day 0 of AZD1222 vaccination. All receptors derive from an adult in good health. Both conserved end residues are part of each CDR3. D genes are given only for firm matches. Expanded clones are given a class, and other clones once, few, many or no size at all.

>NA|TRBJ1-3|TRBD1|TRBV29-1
CSVAVFDFDRAFSGNTIYF
TGCAGCGTTGCGGTATTTGACTTCGACAGGGCCTTCTCTGGAAACACCATATATTTT
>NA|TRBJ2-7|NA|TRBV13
CASSLESGVGNEQYF
TGTGCCAGCAGCTTAGAGTCAGGGGTTGGCAACGAGCAGTACTTC
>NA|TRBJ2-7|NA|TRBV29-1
CSVDLGGLGGYEQYF
TGCAGCGTTGATTTGGGGGGGCTGGGCGGCTACGAGCAGTACTTC
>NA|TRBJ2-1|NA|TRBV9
CASSVARGYYNEQFF
TGTGCCAGCAGCGTAGCCAGGGGCTACTACAATGAGCAGTTCTTC
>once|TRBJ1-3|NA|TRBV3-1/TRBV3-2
CASRAYLTIYF
TGTGCCAGCAGAGCCTACCTCACCATATATTTT
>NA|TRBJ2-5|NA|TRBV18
CASSQRGETQYF
TGTGCCAGCTCCCAGAGGGGGGAGACCCAGTACTTC
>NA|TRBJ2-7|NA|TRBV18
CASSPGRGLYEQYF
TGTGCCAGCTCACCAGGAAGGGGTCTCTACGAGCAGTACTTC
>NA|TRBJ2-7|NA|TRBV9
CASSDRDRSTYEQYF
TGTGCCAGCAGCGATCGGGACCGTTCCACTTACGAGCAGTACTTC
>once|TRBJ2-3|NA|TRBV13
CASSYQADTQYF
TGTGCCAGCAGCTACCAGGCAGATACGCAGTATTTT
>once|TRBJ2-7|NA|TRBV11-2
CASNPGWLGEQYF
TGTGCCAGCAACCCGGGATGGCTGGGCGAGCAGTACTTC
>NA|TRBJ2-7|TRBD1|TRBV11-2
CASSLGQGAPYEQYF
TGTGCCAGCAGCTTGGGTCAGGGGGCACCCTACGAGCAGTACTTC
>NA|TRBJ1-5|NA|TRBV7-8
CASSLYFSDYSNQPQHF
TGTGCCAGCAGCTTATATTTTTCCGATTATAGCAATCAGCCCCAGCATTTT
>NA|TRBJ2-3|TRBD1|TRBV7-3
CASRRGQGTDTQYF
TGTGCCAGCAGAAGGGGACAGGGGACAGATACGCAGTATTTT
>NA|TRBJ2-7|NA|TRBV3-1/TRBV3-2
CASSSKIGAEQYF
TGTGCCAGCAGCTCAAAAATAGGAGCCGAGCAGTACTTC
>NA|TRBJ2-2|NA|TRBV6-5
CASSYLRGNTGELFF
TGTGCCAGCAGTTACTTGCGGGGAAACACCGGGGAGCTGTTTTTT
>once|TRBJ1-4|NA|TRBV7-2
CASSLMGRAANEKLFF
TGTGCCAGCAGCTTAATGGGCAGGGCGGCGAATGAAAAACTGTTTTTT
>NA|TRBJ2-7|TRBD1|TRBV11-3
CASSPGQGAYEQYF
TGTGCCAGCAGCCCGGGACAGGGGGCCTACGAGCAGTACTTC
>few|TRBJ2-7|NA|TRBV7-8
CASRPATVYEQYF
TGTGCCAGCAGACCAGCGACGGTTTACGAGCAGTACTTC
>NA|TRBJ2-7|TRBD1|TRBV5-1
CASSRDGQGAYEQYF
TGCGCCAGCAGCCGGGACGGACAGGGTGCCTACGAGCAGTACTTC
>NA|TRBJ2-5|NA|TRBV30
CAWSLGDQETQYF
TGTGCCTGGAGCTTAGGAGACCAAGAGACCCAGTACTTC
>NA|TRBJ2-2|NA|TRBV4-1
CASSQVTGELFF
TGCGCCAGCAGCCAAGTCACCGGGGAGCTGTTTTTT
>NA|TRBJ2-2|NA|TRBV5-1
CASSLALQGSTGELFF
TGCGCCAGCAGCTTGGCCTTGCAGGGGTCCACCGGGGAGCTGTTTTTT
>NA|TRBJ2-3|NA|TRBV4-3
CASSQAAGPHSTDTQYF
TGCGCCAGCAGCCAGGCCGCGGGGCCCCATAGCACAGATACGCAGTATTTT
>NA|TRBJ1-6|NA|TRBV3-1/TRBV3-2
CASSQVFNSPLHF
TGTGCCAGCAGCCAAGTTTTTAATTCACCCCTCCACTTT
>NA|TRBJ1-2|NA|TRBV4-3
CASSPGEGVANYGYTF
TGCGCCAGCAGCCCCGGTGAAGGTGTAGCTAACTATGGCTACACCTTC
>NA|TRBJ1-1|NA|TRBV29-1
CSVSQNTEAFF
TGCAGCGTTAGCCAGAACACTGAAGCTTTCTTT
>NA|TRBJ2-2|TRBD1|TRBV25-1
CASSAPGQGTGELFF
TGTGCCAGCAGCGCCCCGGGACAGGGGACCGGGGAGCTGTTTTTT